The rows below give T cell receptor beta chains drawn from one sample of a study of blood T cell repertoires in COVID-19. Here immunoSEQ multiplex PCR was the method, and the copy in TCRdb shows in-frame clones only, minus some. The sample consists of roughly 250,000 clones, about 85% of them appearing once. Input material: PBMCs or T cells enriched from blood (not recorded which). These receptors all come from a woman in her 30s with acute COVID-19. The CDR3 runs from the conserved cysteine through the conserved F or W. The D gene is left open where the match is weak. Size values are once, few and many counts, or a class for expanded clones, and some rows have none.

cdr3_aa cdr3_nt j_call v_call d_call clone_size
CASSQAGTSYEQYF TGTGCCAGCAGCCAGGCAGGGACTTCCTACGAGCAGTACTTC TRBJ2-7 TRBV3-1/TRBV3-2 - -
CASSQGQGRTNEKLFF TGTGCCAGCAGCCAGGGACAGGGTAGAACTAATGAAAAACTGTTTTTT TRBJ1-4 TRBV2 TRBD1 few
CASSLNRAGNQPQHF TGTGCCAGCAGCTTAAACAGGGCTGGCAATCAGCCCCAGCATTTT TRBJ1-5 TRBV5-8 - -
CASSLDRNGQPQHF TGTGCCAGCAGCCTTGACAGGAACGGTCAGCCCCAGCATTTT TRBJ1-5 TRBV6-5 - -
CASSPHDRGNYGYTF TGTGCCAGCAGTCCCCATGACCGGGGGAACTATGGCTACACCTTC TRBJ1-2 TRBV28 - -
CASSLRTGGFSEAFF TGTGCCAGCAGTTTGCGGACAGGGGGCTTTTCTGAAGCTTTCTTT TRBJ1-1 TRBV6-5 TRBD1 -
CAWEQGTTNEKLFF TGTGCCTGGGAACAGGGTACCACTAATGAAAAACTGTTTTTT TRBJ1-4 TRBV30 - once
CASSSRGNPGNTIYF TGTGCCAGCAGTTCAAGGGGCAATCCTGGAAACACCATATATTTT TRBJ1-3 TRBV7-2 - few
CASSLGPGVYEQYF TGTGCCAGCAGCTTAGGCCCCGGGGTTTACGAGCAGTACTTC TRBJ2-7 TRBV7-2 - -
CASSPAWEGPQHF TGTGCCAGCAGCCCGGCTTGGGAGGGGCCCCAGCATTTT TRBJ1-5 TRBV3-1/TRBV3-2 - -